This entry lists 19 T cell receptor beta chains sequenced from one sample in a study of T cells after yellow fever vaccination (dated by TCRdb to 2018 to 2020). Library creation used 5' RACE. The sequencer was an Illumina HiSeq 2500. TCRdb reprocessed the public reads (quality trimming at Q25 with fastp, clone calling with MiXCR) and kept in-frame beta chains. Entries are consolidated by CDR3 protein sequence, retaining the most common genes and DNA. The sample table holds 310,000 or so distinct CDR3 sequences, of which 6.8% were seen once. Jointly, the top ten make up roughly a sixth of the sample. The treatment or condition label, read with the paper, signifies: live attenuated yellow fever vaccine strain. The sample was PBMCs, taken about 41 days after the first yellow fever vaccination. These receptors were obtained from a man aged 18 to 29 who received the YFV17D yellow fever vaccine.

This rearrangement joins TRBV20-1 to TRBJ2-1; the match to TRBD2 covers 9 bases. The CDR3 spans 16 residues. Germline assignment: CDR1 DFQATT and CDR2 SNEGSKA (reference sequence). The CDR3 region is CCASGTFLSSYNEQFF. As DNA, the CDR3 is TGCTGCGCTAGCGGGACTTTCCTCAGCTCCTACAATGAGCAGTTCTTC.

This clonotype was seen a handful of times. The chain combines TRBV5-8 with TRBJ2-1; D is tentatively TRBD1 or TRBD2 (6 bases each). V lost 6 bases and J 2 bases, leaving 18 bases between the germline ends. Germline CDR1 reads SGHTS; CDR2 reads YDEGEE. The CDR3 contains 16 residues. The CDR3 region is CASMARLGGPYNEQFF. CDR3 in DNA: TGTGCCAGCATGGCGCGTCTGGGGGGCCCCTACAATGAGCAGTTCTTC.

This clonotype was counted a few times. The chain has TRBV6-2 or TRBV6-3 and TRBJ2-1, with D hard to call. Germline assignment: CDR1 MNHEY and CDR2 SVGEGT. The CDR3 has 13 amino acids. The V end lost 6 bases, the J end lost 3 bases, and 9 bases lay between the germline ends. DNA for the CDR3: TGTGCCAGCAGCGATACCAGCTACAATGAGCAGTTCTTC. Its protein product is CASSDTSYNEQFF.

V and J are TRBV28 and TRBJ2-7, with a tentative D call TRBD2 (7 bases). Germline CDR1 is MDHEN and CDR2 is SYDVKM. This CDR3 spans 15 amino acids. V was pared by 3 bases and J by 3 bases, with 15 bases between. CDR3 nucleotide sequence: TGTGCCAGCAGTTTTGGAGGGGGGGCTCGCTACGAGCAGTACGTC. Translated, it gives CASSFGGGARYEQYV.

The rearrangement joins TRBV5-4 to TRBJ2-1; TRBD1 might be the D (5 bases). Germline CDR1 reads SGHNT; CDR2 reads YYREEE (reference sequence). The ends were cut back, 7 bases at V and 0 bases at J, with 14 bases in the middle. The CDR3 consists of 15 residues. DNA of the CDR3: TGTGCCAGCGGCTCTGGGGCCGGCTCCTACAATGAGCAGTTCTTC. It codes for CASGSGAGSYNEQFF.

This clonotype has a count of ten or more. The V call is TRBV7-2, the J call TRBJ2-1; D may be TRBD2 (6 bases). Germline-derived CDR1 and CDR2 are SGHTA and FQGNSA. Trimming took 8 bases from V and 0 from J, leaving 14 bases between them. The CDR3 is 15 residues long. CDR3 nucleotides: TGTGCCAGCGCGGTGGCGGGGAGCTCCTACAATGAGCAGTTCTTC. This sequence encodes CASAVAGSSYNEQFF.

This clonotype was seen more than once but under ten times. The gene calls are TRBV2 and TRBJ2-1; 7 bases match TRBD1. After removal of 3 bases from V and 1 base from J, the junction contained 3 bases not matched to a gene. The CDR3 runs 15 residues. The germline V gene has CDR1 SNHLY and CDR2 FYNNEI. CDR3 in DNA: TGTGCCAGCAGTGACTCCAGGGGGTCCTACAATGAGCAGTTCTTC. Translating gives CASSDSRGSYNEQFF.

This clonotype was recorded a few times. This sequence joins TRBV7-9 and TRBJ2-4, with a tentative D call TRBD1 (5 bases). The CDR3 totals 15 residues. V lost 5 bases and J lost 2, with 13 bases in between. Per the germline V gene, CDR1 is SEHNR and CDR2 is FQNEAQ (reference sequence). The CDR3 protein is CASSLARVSKNIQYF. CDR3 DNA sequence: TGTGCCAGCAGCCTGGCCAGGGTTTCCAAAAACATTCAGTACTTC. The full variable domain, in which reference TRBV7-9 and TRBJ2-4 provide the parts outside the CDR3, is DTGVSQNPRHKITKRGQNVTFRCDPISEHNRLYWYRQTLGQGPEFLTYFQNEAQLEKSRLLSDRFSAERPKGSFSTLEIQRTEQGDSAMYLCASSLARVSKNIQYFGAGTRLSVL.

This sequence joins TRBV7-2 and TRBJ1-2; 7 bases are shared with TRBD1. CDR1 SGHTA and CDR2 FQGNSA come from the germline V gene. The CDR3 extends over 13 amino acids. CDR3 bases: TGTGCTACCAATTCGACAGGGTCGCAGGGCTACACCTTC. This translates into CATNSTGSQGYTF. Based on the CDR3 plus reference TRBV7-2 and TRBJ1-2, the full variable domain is GAGVSQSPSNKVTEKGKDVELRCDPISGHTALYWYRQSLGQGLEFLIYFQGNSAPDKSGLPSDRFSAERTGGSVSTLTIQRTQQEDSAVYLCATNSTGSQGYTFGSGTRLTVV.

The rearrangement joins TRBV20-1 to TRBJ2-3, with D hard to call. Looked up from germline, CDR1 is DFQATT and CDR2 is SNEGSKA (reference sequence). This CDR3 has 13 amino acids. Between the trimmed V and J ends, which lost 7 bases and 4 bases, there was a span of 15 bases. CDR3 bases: TGCAGTGGTTCGGAGTCAAGCGCAGATACGCAGTATTTT. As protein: CSGSESSADTQYF.

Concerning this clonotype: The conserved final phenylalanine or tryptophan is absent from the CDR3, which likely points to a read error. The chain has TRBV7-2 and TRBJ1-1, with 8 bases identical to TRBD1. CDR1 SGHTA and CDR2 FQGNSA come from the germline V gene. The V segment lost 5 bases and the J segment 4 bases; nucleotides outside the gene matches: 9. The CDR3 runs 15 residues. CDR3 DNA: TGTGCCAGCAGCCCGACGGACAGGGCGGTCACTGAAGCTTTCTCT. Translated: CASSPTDRAVTEAFS.

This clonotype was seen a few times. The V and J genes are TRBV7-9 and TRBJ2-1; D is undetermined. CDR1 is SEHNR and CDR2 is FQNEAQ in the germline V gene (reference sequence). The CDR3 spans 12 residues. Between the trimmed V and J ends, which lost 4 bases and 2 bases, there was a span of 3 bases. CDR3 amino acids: CASSSTYNEQFF. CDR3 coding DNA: TGTGCCAGCAGCTCTACCTACAATGAGCAGTTCTTC.

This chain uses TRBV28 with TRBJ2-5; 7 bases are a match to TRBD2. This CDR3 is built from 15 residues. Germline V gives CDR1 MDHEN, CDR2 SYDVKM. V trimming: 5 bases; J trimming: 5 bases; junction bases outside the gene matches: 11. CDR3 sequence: CASSPQRLAKETQYF. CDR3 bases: TGTGCCAGCAGTCCACAACGACTAGCAAAGGAGACCCAGTACTTC.

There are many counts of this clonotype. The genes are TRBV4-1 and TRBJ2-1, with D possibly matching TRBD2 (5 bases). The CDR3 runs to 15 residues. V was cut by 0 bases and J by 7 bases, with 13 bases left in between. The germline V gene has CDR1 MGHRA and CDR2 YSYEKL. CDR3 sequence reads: CASSQERGLLNEQFF. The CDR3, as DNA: TGCGCCAGCAGCCAAGAACGGGGTCTGTTGAATGAGCAGTTCTTC.

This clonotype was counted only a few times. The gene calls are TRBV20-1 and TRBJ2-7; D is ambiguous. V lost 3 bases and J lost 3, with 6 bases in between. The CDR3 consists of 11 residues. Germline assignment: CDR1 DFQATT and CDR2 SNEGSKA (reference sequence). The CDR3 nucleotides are TGCAGTGCTAGTTCATACTACGAGCAGTACGTC. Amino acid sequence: CSASSYYEQYV.

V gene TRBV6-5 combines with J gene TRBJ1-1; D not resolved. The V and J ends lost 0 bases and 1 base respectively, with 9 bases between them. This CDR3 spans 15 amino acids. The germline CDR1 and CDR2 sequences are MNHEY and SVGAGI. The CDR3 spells CASSYSALRNTEAFF. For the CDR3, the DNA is TGTGCCAGCAGTTACTCTGCACTGAGGAACACTGAAGCTTTCTTT.

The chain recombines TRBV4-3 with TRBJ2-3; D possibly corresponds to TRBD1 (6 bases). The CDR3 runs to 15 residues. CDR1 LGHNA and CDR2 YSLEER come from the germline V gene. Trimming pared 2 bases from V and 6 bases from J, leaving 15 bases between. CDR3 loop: CASSQRPQGVDTQYF. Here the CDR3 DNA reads TGCGCCAGCAGCCAACGTCCACAGGGAGTCGATACGCAGTATTTT.

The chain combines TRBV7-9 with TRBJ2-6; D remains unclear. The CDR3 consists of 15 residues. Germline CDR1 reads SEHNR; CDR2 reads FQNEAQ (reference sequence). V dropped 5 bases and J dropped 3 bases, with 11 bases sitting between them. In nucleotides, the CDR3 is TGTGCCAGCAGCCCTTGCGGATATGGGGCCAACGTCCTGACTTTC. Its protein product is CASSPCGYGANVLTF.

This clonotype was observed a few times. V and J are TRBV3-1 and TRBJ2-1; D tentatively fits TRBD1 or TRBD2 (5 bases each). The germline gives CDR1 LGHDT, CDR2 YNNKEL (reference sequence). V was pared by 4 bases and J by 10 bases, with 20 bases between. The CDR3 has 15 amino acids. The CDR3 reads CASSPPGPTFGEQFF. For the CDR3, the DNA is TGTGCCAGCAGCCCGCCGGGACCGACCTTTGGAGAGCAGTTCTTC.